This entry describes one T cell receptor beta chain. Its antigen remains unidentified. The data stem from a study of CD8 T cells in ankylosing spondylitis. Quantitative 5'-RACE with molecular barcodes produced the TCR beta libraries. TCRdb processed the 5' RACE reads anew with MiXCR; each CDR3 protein has one entry. The sample has 250,000 to 350,000 distinct CDR3 sequences; less than 25% are singletons. Germline V gives CDR1 MNHEY, CDR2 SMNVEV (reference sequence). This CDR3 is built from 16 residues. V trimming: 3 bases; J trimming: 5 bases; junction bases outside the gene matches: 8. Whole-study findings and limits: Clones linked to disease were reported to show significant enrichment in matched ankylosing spondylitis synovial fluid. CD8+ cells made up the disease-linked clones, which were relatively rare in peripheral blood.

Sequencing was done on a sample of blood, either unsorted or a sorted T cell fraction (not recorded which). The TCR comes from a female donor with ankylosing spondylitis or in good health (not recorded which). The genes are TRBV27 and TRBJ2-2, with 8 bases lining up with TRBD2. The CDR3 here is CASSFLGLGWTGELFF. CDR3 in DNA: TGTGCCAGCAGTTTCCTGGGACTAGGATGGACCGGGGAGCTGTTTTTT.